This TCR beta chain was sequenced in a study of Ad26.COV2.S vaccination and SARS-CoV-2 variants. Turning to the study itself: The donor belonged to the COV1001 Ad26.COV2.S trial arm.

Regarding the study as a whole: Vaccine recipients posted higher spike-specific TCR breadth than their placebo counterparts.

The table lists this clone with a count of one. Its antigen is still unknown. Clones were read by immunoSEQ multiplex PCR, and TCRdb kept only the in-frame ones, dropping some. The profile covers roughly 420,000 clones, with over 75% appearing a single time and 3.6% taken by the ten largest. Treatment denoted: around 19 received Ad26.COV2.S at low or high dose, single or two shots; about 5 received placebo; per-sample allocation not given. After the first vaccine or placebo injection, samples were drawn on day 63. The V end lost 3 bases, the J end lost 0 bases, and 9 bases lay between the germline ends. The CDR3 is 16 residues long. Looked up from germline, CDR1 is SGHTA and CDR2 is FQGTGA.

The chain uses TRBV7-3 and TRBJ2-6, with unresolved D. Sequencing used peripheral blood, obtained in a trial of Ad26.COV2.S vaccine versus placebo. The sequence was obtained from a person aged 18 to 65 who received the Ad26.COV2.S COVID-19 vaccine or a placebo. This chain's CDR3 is CASSFYSNSGANVLTF. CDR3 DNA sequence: TGTGCCAGCAGCTTTTACAGCAACTCTGGGGCCAACGTCCTGACTTTC.